This T cell receptor (beta chain) was captured in a study of OX40 agonist ivuxolimab in advanced cancers. Overall study: It was permissible to have had prior anti-PD-1, anti-PD-L1 or anti-CTLA-4 therapy, and less than 45% had some.

Libraries were prepared by immunoSEQ multiplex PCR; TCRdb keeps only in-frame clonotypes and omits some of them. The table includes some 57,000 clones, 86% detected once. In its sample, this clone was seen once. Its matching antigen is unknown. CDR1 is ENHRY and CDR2 is SYGVKD in the germline V gene. J lost 1 base, V lost 3 bases, and 3 bases had no gene match. The CDR3 contains 15 residues. Broader study findings: In CD8+ T cells, expanded clones were on average more numerous than in CD4+.

This receptor was identified in an adult with an advanced solid tumor such as melanoma, head and neck, liver or kidney cancer. The chain has TRBV10-3 and TRBJ2-3, with TRBD1 matching over 8 bases. This specimen consisted of CD4+ or CD8+ T cells sorted from blood, obtained in a trial of the OX40 agonist ivuxolimab. The CDR3 here is CAISDLGQGTDTQYF. As DNA, the CDR3 is TGTGCCATCAGTGACTTGGGACAGGGCACAGATACGCAGTATTTT.